This T cell receptor beta chain was documented in a study of radiotherapy plus CTLA-4 blockade in lung cancer (dated by TCRdb to the late 2010s). General notes on the study: Objective responses occurred in approximately 19% of enrolled patients, and roughly 30% achieved disease control.

The V and J ends are trimmed by 7 bases and 8 bases, leaving 17 bases between them. The CDR3 starts with the cysteine, ends with the phenylalanine, and has 13 residues. Just the 39-base CDR3 DNA is kept, in frame starting at base 1. CDR1 is given as LNHDA and CDR2 as SQIVND, both from the germline V gene (reference sequence). The study tested focal radiation therapy combined with CTLA-4 blockade (ipilimumab) in patients with chemo-refractory metastatic non-small-cell lung cancer. Libraries were constructed by the immunoSEQ multiplex PCR assay. This is the immuneACCESS table as TCRdb keeps it, with only in-frame sequences that have V and J called. A part of the clones is gone; compared with another copy, unresolved V genes explain less than half, and the rest is unexplained. The sample profile shows about 120,000 clones; 75% to 90% of them were found once. Jointly, the top ten make up approximately 7.2% of the sample.

This clone occurred a few times. Its target antigen remains unknown. Nothing much larger sits one base from this clone, and base qualities are not available. The study at large found these results: Increased serum interferon-beta after radiation, together with early dynamic changes in blood T cell clones, were reported to be the strongest predictors of response. TCR clones derived from tumors expanded in peripheral blood after treatment with radiotherapy and ipilimumab.

The sequencing here drew on peripheral blood, taken from a patient treated with radiotherapy plus ipilimumab. The sequence is built from TRBV19 and TRBJ1-2; the D gene is unclear. This TCR was recovered from a human donor with non-small cell lung cancer that progressed on radiotherapy plus ipilimumab. The CDR3 amino acid sequence is: CASMDSPSGGYTF. The DNA sequence is TGTGCCAGTATGGATTCGCCTTCGGGGGGCTACACCTTC.